The 8 T cell receptor beta chains below all came from one sample that was sequenced in a study of shared clonotypes between healthy human individuals. The repertoire was sequenced with immunoSEQ multiplex PCR; TCRdb's copy has only in-frame clones and lacks some. The data hold a few hundred thousand clones, with around 77% observed a single time. Source material: PBMCs. The receptors here all came from a woman between 40 and 55 years old in good health. Some clones in this sample may be carry-over from other donors' samples.

This CDR3 is CASSLGQGAGTNEKLFF. DNA for the CDR3: TGCGCCAGCAGCTTGGGACAGGGGGCCGGAACTAATGAAAAACTGTTTTTT. This sequence joins TRBV5-1 and TRBJ1-4; 10 bases line up with TRBD1. CDR1 SGHRS and CDR2 YFSETQ come from the germline V gene. This CDR3 contains 17 residues. V shed 0 bases, J shed 1 base, and the junction held 3 bases outside the gene matches.

This clone appeared a single time. The CDR3: CASSAWVSQNQPQHF. The CDR3 DNA reads TGTGCCAGCAGTGCATGGGTCTCCCAAAATCAGCCCCAGCATTTT. This chain links TRBV2 with TRBJ1-5; D call uncertain. V was trimmed by 4 bases and J by 4 bases, leaving 14 bases between them. This CDR3 region has 15 residues. Germline V gene sequence: CDR1 SNHLY, CDR2 FYNNEI. Full variable domain (missing parts from reference TRBV2 and TRBJ1-5): EPEVTQTPSHQVTQMGQEVILRCVPISNHLYFYWYRQILGQKVEFLVSFYNNEISEKSEIFDDQFSVERPDGSNFTLKIRSTKLEDSAMYFCASSAWVSQNQPQHFGDGTRLSIL.

The rearrangement joins TRBV7-3 to TRBJ1-1; D ambiguous. V was pared by 1 base and J by 2 bases, with 5 bases between. CDR3 length equals 13 residues. Per germline, CDR1 SGHTA and CDR2 FQGTGA. Here the CDR3 reads CASSLNTNTEAFF. The CDR3 DNA reads as TGTGCCAGCAGCTTAAACACAAACACTGAAGCTTTCTTT.

The chain employs TRBV5-1 and TRBJ2-1, with 15 positions matching TRBD2. V was clipped by 5 bases and J by 8 bases; unmatched bases: 8. This CDR3 region has 16 residues. Germline V gene lookup returns CDR1 SGHRS and CDR2 YFSETQ. The CDR3 nucleotides are TGCGCCAGCAGGCTGGGACTAGCGGGAGGATCCGATGAGCAGTTCTTC. Amino acids: CASRLGLAGGSDEQFF.

The chain couples TRBV28 to TRBJ1-5; 12 nucleotides match TRBD1. From germline, CDR1 is MDHEN and CDR2 SYDVKM. V shed 3 bases and J 2 bases; nucleotides not matched to a gene: 5. The length of the CDR3 is 17 residues. CDR3 bases: TGTGCCAGCAGTTTTGGGACAGGGGGCTTGGGCAATCAGCCCCAGCATTTT. It translates to CASSFGTGGLGNQPQHF.

V gene TRBV11-2 combines with J gene TRBJ2-1, with 7 positions matching TRBD1. J was trimmed by 0 bases and V by 6 bases; bases with no gene match: 5. CDR1 is SGHAT and CDR2 is FQNNGV in the germline V gene. CDR3 size: 15 residues. DNA for the CDR3: TGTGCCAGCAGTCTCAGGGGGAACTCCTACAATGAGCAGTTCTTC. It translates to CASSLRGNSYNEQFF. Combining the CDR3 with reference TRBV11-2 and TRBJ2-1 gives the whole variable domain EAGVAQSPRYKIIEKRQSVAFWCNPISGHATLYWYQQILGQGPKLLIQFQNNGVVDDSQLPKDRFSAERLKGVDSTLKIQPAKLEDSAVYLCASSLRGNSYNEQFFGPGTRLTVL.

The J gene is TRBJ2-1, the V gene TRBV5-1, with 14 bases identical to TRBD2. This CDR3 is 16 amino acids long. CDR1 SGHRS and CDR2 YFSETQ come from the germline V gene. The V segment lost 4 bases and the J segment 2 bases; nucleotides outside the gene matches: 2. CDR3 in amino acids: CASSQGLAGAYNEQFF. The CDR3 bases are TGCGCCAGCAGCCAGGGACTAGCGGGGGCCTACAATGAGCAGTTCTTC.

This clone has just a few counts. This chain joins TRBV5-8 and TRBJ2-5, with 11 bases identical to TRBD1. The CDR3 loop spans 15 amino acids. Germline assignment: CDR1 SGHTS and CDR2 YDEGEE. V was clipped by 3 bases and J by 2 bases; unmatched bases: 3. CDR3: CASSYGTGGQETQYF. CDR3 in DNA: TGTGCCAGCAGCTACGGGACAGGGGGACAAGAGACCCAGTACTTC.